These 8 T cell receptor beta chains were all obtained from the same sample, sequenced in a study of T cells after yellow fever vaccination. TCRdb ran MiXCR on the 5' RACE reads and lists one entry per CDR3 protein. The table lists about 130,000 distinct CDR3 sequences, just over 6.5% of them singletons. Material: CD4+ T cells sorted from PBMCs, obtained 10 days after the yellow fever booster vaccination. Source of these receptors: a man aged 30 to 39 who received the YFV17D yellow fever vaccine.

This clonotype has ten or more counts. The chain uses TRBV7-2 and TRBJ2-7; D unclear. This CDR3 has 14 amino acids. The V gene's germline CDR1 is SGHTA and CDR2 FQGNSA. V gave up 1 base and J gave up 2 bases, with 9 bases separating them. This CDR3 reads CASSLEPDTYEQYF. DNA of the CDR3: TGTGCCAGCAGCTTAGAGCCGGATACCTACGAGCAGTACTTC.

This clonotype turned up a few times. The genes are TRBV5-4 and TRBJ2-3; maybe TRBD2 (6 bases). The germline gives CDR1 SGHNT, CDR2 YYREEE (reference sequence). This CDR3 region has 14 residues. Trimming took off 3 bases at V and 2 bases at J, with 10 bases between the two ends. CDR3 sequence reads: CASSSGTDTDTQYF. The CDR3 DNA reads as TGTGCCAGCAGCTCCGGGACTGACACAGATACGCAGTATTTT.

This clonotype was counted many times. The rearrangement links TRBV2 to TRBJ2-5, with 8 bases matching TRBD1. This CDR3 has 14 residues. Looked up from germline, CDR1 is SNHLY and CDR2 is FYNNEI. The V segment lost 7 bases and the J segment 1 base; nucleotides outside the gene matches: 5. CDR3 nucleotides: TGTGCCAGCACCGAAGGGACAGGCCAAGAGACCCAGTACTTC. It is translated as CASTEGTGQETQYF.

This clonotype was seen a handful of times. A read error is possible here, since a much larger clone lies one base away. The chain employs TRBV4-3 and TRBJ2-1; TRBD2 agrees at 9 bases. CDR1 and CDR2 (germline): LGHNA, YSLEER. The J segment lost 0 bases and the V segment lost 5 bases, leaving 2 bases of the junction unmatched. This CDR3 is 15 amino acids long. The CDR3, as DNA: TGCGCCAGCAGCAATAGCGGGAGCTCCTACAATGAGCAGTTCTTC. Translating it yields CASSNSGSSYNEQFF.

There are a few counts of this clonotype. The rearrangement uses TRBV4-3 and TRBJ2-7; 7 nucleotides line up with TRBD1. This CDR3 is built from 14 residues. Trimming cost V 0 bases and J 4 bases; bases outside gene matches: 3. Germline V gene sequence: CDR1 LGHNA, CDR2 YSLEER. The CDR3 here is CASSQDQGQYEQYF. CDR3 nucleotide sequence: TGCGCCAGCAGCCAAGATCAGGGACAGTACGAGCAGTACTTC.

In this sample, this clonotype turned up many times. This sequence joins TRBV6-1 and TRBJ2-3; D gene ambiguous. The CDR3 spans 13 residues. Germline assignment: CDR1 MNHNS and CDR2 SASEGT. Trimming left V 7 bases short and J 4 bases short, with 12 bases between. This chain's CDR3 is CASTPSPPDTQYF. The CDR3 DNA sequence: TGTGCCAGCACCCCCTCACCGCCAGATACGCAGTATTTT.

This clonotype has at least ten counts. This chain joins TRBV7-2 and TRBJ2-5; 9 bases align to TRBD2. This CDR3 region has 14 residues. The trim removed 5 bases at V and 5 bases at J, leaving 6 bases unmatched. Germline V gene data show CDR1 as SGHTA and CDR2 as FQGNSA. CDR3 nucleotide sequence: TGTGCCAGCAGCATACTAGCGGGCGGGGAGACCCAGTACTTC. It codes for CASSILAGGETQYF. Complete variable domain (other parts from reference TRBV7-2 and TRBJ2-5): GAGVSQSPSNKVTEKGKDVELRCDPISGHTALYWYRQSLGQGLEFLIYFQGNSAPDKSGLPSDRFSAERTGGSVSTLTIQRTQQEDSAVYLCASSILAGGETQYFGPGTRLLVL.

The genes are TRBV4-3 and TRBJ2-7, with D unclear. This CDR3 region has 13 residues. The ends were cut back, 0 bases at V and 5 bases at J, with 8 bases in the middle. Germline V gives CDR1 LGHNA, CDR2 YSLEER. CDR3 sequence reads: CASSQEWPNEQYF. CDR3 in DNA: TGCGCCAGCAGCCAAGAATGGCCGAACGAGCAGTACTTC.